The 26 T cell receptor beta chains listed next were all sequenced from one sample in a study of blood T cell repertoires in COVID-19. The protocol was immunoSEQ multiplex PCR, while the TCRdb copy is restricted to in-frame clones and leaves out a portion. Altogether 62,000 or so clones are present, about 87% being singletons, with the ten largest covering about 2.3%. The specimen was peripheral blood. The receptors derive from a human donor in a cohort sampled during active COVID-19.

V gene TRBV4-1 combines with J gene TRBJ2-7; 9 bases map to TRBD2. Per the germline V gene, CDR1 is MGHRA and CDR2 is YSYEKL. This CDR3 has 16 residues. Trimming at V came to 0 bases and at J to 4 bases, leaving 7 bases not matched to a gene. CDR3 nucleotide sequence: TGCGCCAGCAGCCAAGATCTCGGGACTAGCCATTACGAGCAGTACTTC. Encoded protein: CASSQDLGTSHYEQYF.

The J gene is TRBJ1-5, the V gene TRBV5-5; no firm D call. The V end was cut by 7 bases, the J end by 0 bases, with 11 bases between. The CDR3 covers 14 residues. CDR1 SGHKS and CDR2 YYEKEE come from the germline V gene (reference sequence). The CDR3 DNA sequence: TGTGCCAGCTCGAGAGACTATAGCAATCAGCCCCAGCATTTT. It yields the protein CASSRDYSNQPQHF.

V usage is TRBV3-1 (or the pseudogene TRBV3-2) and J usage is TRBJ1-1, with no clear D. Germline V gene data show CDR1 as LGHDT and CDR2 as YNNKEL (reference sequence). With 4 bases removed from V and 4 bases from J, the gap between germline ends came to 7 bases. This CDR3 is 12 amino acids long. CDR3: CASSRQATEAFF. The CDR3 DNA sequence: TGTGCCAGCAGCCGTCAGGCCACTGAAGCTTTCTTT.

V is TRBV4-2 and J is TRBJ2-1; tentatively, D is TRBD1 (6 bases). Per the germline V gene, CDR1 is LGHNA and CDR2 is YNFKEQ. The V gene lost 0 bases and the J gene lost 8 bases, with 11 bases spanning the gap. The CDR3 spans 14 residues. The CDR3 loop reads CASSQDRGFYEQFF. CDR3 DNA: TGTGCCAGCAGCCAAGACAGGGGATTCTATGAGCAGTTCTTC.

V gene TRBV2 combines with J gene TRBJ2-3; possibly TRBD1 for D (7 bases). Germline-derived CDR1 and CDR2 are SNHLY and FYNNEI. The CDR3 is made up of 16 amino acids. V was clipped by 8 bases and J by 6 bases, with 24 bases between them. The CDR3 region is CASRIGTASAGDTQYF. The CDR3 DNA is TGTGCCAGCCGCATCGGGACAGCTTCTGCGGGGGATACGCAGTATTTT. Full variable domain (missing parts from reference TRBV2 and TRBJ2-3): EPEVTQTPSHQVTQMGQEVILRCVPISNHLYFYWYRQILGQKVEFLVSFYNNEISEKSEIFDDQFSVERPDGSNFTLKIRSTKLEDSAMYFCASRIGTASAGDTQYFGPGTRLTVL.

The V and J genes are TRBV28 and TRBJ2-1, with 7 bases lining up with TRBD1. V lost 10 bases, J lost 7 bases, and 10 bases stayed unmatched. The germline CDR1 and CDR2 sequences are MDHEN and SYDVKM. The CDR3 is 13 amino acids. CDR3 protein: CATFPGTANEQFF. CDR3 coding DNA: TGTGCCACTTTCCCCGGGACAGCTAATGAGCAGTTCTTC.

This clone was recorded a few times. CDR3 in amino acids: CASSLDSLLNTEAFF. Written as DNA, the CDR3 is TGTGCCAGCAGCTTGGACAGCTTACTAAACACTGAAGCTTTCTTT. J is TRBJ1-1 and V is TRBV7-9; possibly TRBD1 for D (6 bases). V was cut by 3 bases and J by 2 bases, with 13 bases left in between. This CDR3 has 15 residues. The V gene's germline CDR1 is SEHNR and CDR2 FQNEAQ (reference sequence).

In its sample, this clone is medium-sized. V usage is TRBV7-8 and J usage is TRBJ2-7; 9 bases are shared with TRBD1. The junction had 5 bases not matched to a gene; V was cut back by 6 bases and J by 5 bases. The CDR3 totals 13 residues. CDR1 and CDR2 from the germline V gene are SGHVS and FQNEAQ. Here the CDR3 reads CASRPGQGNEQYF. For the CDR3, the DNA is TGTGCCAGCAGACCCGGACAGGGGAACGAGCAGTACTTC.

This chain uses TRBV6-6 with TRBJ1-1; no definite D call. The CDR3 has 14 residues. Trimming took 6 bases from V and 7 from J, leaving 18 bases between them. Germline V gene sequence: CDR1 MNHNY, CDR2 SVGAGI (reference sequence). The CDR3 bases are TGTGCCAGCAGGGACTTTGGCCAAACTGTTGAAGCTTTCTTT. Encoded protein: CASRDFGQTVEAFF.

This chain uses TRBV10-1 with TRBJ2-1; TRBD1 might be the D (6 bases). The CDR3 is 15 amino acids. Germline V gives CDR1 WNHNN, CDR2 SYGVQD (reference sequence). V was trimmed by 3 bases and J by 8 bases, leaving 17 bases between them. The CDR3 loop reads CASSDVETGYHEQFF. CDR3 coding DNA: TGCGCCAGCAGTGATGTGGAGACAGGTTACCATGAGCAGTTCTTC.

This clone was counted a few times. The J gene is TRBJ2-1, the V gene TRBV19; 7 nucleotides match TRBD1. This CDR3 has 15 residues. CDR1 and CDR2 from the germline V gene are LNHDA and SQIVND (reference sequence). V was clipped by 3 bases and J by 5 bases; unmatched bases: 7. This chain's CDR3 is CASSMKGQPNNEQFF. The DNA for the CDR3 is TGTGCCAGTAGTATGAAGGGACAGCCGAACAATGAGCAGTTCTTC.

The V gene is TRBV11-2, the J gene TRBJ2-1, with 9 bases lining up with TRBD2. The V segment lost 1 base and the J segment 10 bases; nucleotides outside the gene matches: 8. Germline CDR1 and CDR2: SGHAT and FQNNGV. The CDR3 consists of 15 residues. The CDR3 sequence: CASSLGLAGRREQFF. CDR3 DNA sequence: TGTGCCAGCAGCTTAGGGCTAGCGGGGAGGAGGGAGCAGTTCTTC.

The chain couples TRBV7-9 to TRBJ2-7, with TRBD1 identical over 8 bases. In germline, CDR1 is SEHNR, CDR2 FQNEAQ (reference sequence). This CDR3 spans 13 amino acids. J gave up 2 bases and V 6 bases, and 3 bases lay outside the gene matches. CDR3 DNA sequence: TGTGCCAGCAGATCAGGGGGCGCCTACGAGCAGTACTTC. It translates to CASRSGGAYEQYF.

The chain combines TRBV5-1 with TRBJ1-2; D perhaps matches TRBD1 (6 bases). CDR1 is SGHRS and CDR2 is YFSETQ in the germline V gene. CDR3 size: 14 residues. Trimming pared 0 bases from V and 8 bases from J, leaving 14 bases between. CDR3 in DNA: TGCGCCAGCAGCTTGGGCCGAACAGGGTACGGCTACACCTTC. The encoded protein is CASSLGRTGYGYTF. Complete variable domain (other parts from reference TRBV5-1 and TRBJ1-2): KAGVTQTPRYLIKTRGQQVTLSCSPISGHRSVSWYQQTPGQGLQFLFEYFSETQRNKGNFPGRFSGRQFSNSRSEMNVSTLELGDSALYLCASSLGRTGYGYTFGSGTRLTVV.

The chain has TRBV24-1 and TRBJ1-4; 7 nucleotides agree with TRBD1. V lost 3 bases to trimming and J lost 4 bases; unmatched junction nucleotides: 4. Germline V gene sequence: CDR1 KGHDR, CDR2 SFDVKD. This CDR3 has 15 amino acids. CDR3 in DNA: TGTGCCACCAGTGATGGCGGGACAGATAATGAAAAACTGTTTTTT. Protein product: CATSDGGTDNEKLFF.

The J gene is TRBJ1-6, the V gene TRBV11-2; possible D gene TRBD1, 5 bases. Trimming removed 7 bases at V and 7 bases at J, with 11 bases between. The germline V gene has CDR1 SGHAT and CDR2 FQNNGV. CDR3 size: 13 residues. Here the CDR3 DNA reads TGTGCCAGCACCCCCCAGGGAAATTCACCCCTCCACTTT. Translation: CASTPQGNSPLHF.

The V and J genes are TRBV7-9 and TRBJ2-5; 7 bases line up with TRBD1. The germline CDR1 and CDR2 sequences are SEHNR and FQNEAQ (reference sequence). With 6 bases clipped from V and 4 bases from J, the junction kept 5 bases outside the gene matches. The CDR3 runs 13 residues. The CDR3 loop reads CASSMTGSETQYF. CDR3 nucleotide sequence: TGTGCCAGCAGTATGACAGGGTCAGAGACCCAGTACTTC.

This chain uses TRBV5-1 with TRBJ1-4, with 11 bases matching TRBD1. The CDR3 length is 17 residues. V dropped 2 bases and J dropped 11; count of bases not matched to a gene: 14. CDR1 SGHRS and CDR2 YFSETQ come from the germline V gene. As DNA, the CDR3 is TGCGCCAGCAGCTTAGACGGGACAGGGGGAGATGCAGGGAAACTGTTTTTT. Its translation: CASSLDGTGGDAGKLFF.

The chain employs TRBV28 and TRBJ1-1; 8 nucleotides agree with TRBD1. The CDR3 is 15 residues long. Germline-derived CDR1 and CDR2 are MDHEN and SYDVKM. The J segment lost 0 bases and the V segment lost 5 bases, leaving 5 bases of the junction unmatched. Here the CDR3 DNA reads TGTGCCAGCAGTCCTTCACAGGGGGTGAACACTGAAGCTTTCTTT. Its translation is CASSPSQGVNTEAFF.

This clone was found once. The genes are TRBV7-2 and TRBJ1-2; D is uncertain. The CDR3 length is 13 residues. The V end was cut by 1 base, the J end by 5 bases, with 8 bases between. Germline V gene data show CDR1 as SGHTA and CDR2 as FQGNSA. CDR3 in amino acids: CASSLVPRYGYTF. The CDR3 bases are TGTGCCAGCAGCTTAGTTCCCAGATATGGCTACACCTTC.

The CDR3 reads CASSLGGTSGRWHTQYF. CDR3 nucleotide sequence: TGTGCCAGCAGCTTAGGAGGGACTAGCGGGAGATGGCATACGCAGTATTTT. The chain has TRBV13 and TRBJ2-3, with 14 positions matching TRBD2. The CDR3 sequence is 17 residues long. V was pared by 0 bases and J by 7 bases, with 6 bases of the junction left unmatched. Germline lookup yields CDR1 PRHDT and CDR2 FYEKMQ (reference sequence). The entire variable domain, with the rest obtained from reference TRBV13 and TRBJ2-3, is as follows: AAGVIQSPRHLIKEKRETATLKCYPIPRHDTVYWYQQGPGQDPQFLISFYEKMQSDKGSIPDRFSAQQFSDYHSELNMSSLELGDSALYFCASSLGGTSGRWHTQYFGPGTRLTVL.

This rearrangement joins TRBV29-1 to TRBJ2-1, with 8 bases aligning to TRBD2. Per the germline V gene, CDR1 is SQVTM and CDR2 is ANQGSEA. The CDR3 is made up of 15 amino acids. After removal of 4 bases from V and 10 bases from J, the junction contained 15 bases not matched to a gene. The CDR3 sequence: CSVGTLAGGAGEQFF. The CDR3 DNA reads TGCAGCGTTGGGACCCTTGCGGGGGGAGCCGGCGAGCAGTTCTTC.

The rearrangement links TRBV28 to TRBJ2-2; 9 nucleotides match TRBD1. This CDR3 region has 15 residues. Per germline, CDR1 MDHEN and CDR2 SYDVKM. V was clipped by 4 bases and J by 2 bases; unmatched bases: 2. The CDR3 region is CASSSDRGNTGELFF. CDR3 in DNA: TGTGCCAGCAGTTCGGACAGGGGCAACACCGGGGAGCTGTTTTTT.

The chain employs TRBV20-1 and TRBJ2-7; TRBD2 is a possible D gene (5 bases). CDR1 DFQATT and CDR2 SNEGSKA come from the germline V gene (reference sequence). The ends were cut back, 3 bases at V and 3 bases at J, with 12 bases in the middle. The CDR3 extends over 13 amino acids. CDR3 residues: CSASSSGIYEQYF. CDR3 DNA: TGCAGTGCTAGTTCGAGCGGAATCTACGAGCAGTACTTC.

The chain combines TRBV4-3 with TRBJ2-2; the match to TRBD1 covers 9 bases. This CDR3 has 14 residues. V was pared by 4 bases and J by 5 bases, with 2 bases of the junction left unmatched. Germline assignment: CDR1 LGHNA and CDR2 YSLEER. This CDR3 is CASSPGTGTGELFF. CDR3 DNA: TGCGCCAGCAGCCCCGGGACAGGGACCGGGGAGCTGTTTTTT.

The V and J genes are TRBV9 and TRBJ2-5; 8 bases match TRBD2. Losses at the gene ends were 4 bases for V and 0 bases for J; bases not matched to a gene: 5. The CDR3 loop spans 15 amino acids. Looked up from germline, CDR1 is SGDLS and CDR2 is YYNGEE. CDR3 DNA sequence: TGTGCCAGCAGCCCGCGGGGGGCTAACCAAGAGACCCAGTACTTC. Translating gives CASSPRGANQETQYF.